The source of this T cell receptor beta chain is a study of early T cells in non-severe SARS-CoV-2 infection. Whole-study findings and limits: Private and CD4 specificities were missed by VDJdb matching, which favored anti-spike CD8 responses.

This clonotype was seen repeatedly, ten times or more. Antigen specificity is unknown. CDR1 SEHNR and CDR2 FQNEAQ come from the germline V gene (reference sequence). V shed 5 bases and J shed 10 bases, with 9 bases lying between them. There are 12 residues in the CDR3. Researchers tagged individual cDNA molecules with unique molecular identifiers. Via MiXCR, TCRdb re-called the 5' RACE reads, giving one row per CDR3 protein. The sample shows fewer than 30,000 distinct CDR3 sequences, approximately 5.1% of them seen only once. The sequencing input was whole blood. The chain carries TRBV7-9 and TRBJ1-6; no firm D call. This sequence originates from an adult who was a healthcare worker with PCR-confirmed SARS-CoV-2 infection or an uninfected control (not recorded which). The CDR3 DNA reads TGTGCCAGCAGCCTATCGGGGTCACCCCTCCACTTT. Amino acids: CASSLSGSPLHF. The variable domain in full, completed from reference TRBV7-9 and TRBJ1-6, reads DTGVSQNPRHKITKRGQNVTFRCDPISEHNRLYWYRQTLGQGPEFLTYFQNEAQLEKSRLLSDRFSAERPKGSFSTLEIQRTEQGDSAMYLCASSLSGSPLHFGNGTRLTVT.